This T cell receptor beta chain appears in the sequencing data of a study of blood T cell repertoires in COVID-19. Study in general: Specimens from acute and convalescent COVID-19 originated in the United States, Italy and Spain. The analysed material was cDNA or gDNA that came from T cells, B-cell-depleted T cells, or PBMCs.

The V end lost 1 base, the J end lost 0 bases, and 10 bases lay between the germline ends. The CDR3 consists of 16 residues. In germline, CDR1 is SGHRS, CDR2 YFSETQ. Authors' processing steps: Amplification from reference gene primers served as the basis for estimated nucleated cell counts. Measured with immunoSEQ multiplex PCR; TCRdb has only the in-frame clones, and not every one. The DNA was the basis for D and trimming; V, J and clone size are from that table. The data show about 52,000 clones, about 85% seen once. The sequence derives from an older man with active COVID-19. This rearrangement joins TRBV5-1 to TRBJ2-2; no definite D call. Material for sequencing was peripheral blood. The CDR3 sequence is CASSLLGRSNTGELFF. The CDR3 bases are TGCGCCAGCAGCTTGTTAGGCAGGTCGAACACCGGGGAGCTGTTTTTT.